The source of this T cell receptor beta chain is a study of cytomegalovirus exposure and HLA in healthy donors. Whole-study findings and limits: Cytomegalovirus-associated TCR beta chains were listed, numbering over 150.

TCRdb keeps only in-frame clones here, not all; method: immunoSEQ multiplex PCR. This table has 70,000 or so clones, nearly 95% appearing once. From germline, CDR1 is SGHNT and CDR2 YYREEE (reference sequence). This CDR3 contains 12 residues. The V end was cut by 1 base, the J end by 7 bases, with 6 bases between. About this clone itself: Its target is unknown.

This chain links TRBV5-4 with TRBJ2-1, with D possibly matching TRBD1 (6 bases). The receptor's source is a man between 18 and 35 years old in good health and CMV-seropositive. The sample was PBMCs. The CDR3 nucleotides read TGTGCCAGCAGCTTGACAGGGAATGAGCAGTTCTTC. Encoded protein: CASSLTGNEQFF. The whole variable domain, remainder taken from reference TRBV5-4 and TRBJ2-1, is ETGVTQSPTHLIKTRGQQVTLRCSSQSGHNTVSWYQQALGQGPQFIFQYYREEENGRGNFPPRFSGLQFPNYSSELNVNALELDDSALYLCASSLTGNEQFFGPGTRLTVL.